One sample yielded the 21 T cell receptor beta chains listed below, sequenced in a study of T cell repertoires in cytomegalovirus infection. TCRdb passed the reads through MiXCR, listing each CDR3 protein once. Here the sample spans approximately 770,000 distinct CDR3 sequences, under 35% being singletons. For these TCRs, the target antigens are not known. The sequences come from cultured CD8+ T cells from PBMCs, collected from culture after CMV antigen stimulation. The receptor source for this set is a human donor in good health (CMV status not recorded). Some clones in this sample may be carry-over from other donors' samples.

This clonotype has a handful of counts. The chain couples TRBV27 to TRBJ1-1, with D hard to call. Germline CDR1 and CDR2: MNHEY and SMNVEV (reference sequence). Trimming stripped 3 bases from V and 4 bases from J, with 9 bases between. The CDR3 runs 13 residues. The CDR3 DNA reads as TGTGCCAGCAGTTTGACCCAAAGCACTGAAGCTTTCTTT. Its translation is CASSLTQSTEAFF.

This clonotype has more than one count but fewer than ten. The genes are TRBV6-4 and TRBJ2-2; D is unclear. The ends were cut back, 4 bases at V and 0 bases at J, with 6 bases in the middle. The CDR3 contains 14 residues. CDR1 and CDR2 from the germline V gene are MRHNA and SNTAGT. The chain's CDR3 is CASSGTSNTGELFF. The CDR3 bases are TGTGCCAGCAGTGGGACCTCGAACACCGGGGAGCTGTTTTTT.

The J gene is TRBJ2-2, the V gene TRBV6-1; 8 nucleotides line up with TRBD1. This CDR3 region has 15 residues. V was clipped by 3 bases and J by 6 bases; unmatched bases: 6. CDR1 and CDR2 (germline): MNHNS, SASEGT. CDR3 bases: TGTGCCAGCAGTGATTGGGCAGGGGGCCCCGGGGAGCTGTTTTTT. This translates into CASSDWAGGPGELFF.

This clonotype appeared many times. The rearrangement joins TRBV12-3 or TRBV12-4 to TRBJ2-1; D unresolved. V lost 0 bases, J lost 14 bases, and 11 bases lay in between. The CDR3 is 12 residues long. The CDR3 spells CASSLAGPGEFF. The DNA of the CDR3 is TGTGCCAGCAGTTTAGCAGGCCCTGGCGAGTTCTTC.

J is TRBJ2-5 and V is TRBV2; 10 bases fit TRBD2. The CDR3 totals 15 residues. Trimming took 4 bases from V and 2 from J; bases not matched to a gene: 4. The germline V gene encodes CDR1 SNHLY and CDR2 FYNNEI. The CDR3: CASSVLAGIQETQYF. CDR3 DNA: TGTGCCAGCAGTGTACTAGCGGGGATTCAAGAGACCCAGTACTTC. Filled out from reference TRBV2 and TRBJ2-5, the complete variable domain reads EPEVTQTPSHQVTQMGQEVILRCVPISNHLYFYWYRQILGQKVEFLVSFYNNEISEKSEIFDDQFSVERPDGSNFTLKIRSTKLEDSAMYFCASSVLAGIQETQYFGPGTRLLVL.

This clonotype was counted many times. The CDR3 nucleotides read TGTGCCAGCAGCCAGACCCTTAGCTCTGGGGCCAACGTCCTGACTTTC. This translates into CASSQTLSSGANVLTF. The chain carries TRBV7-6 and TRBJ2-6, with D hard to call. Germline V gene data show CDR1 as SGHVS and CDR2 as FNYEAQ. CDR3 length: 16 amino acids. With 5 bases removed from V and 0 bases from J, the gap between germline ends came to 11 bases.

This clonotype was detected many times. The chain recombines TRBV7-2 with TRBJ2-7; 12 nucleotides align to TRBD2. The CDR3 covers 15 residues. CDR1 SGHTA and CDR2 FQGNSA come from the germline V gene. The V gene end was trimmed by 4 bases and the J gene end by 0 bases; junction bases not matched to a gene: 1. CDR3 sequence reads: CASSSSGGGSYEQYF. The CDR3 DNA reads as TGTGCCAGCAGCTCTAGCGGGGGGGGCTCCTACGAGCAGTACTTC. Using reference TRBV7-2 and TRBJ2-7 for the parts outside the CDR3, the full variable domain is GAGVSQSPSNKVTEKGKDVELRCDPISGHTALYWYRQSLGQGLEFLIYFQGNSAPDKSGLPSDRFSAERTGGSVSTLTIQRTQQEDSAVYLCASSSSGGGSYEQYFGPGTRLTVT.

The rearrangement links TRBV27 to TRBJ2-3; D might be TRBD1 (6 bases). V was clipped by 10 bases and J by 2 bases, with 10 bases between them. The germline gives CDR1 MNHEY, CDR2 SMNVEV (reference sequence). The CDR3 spans 12 residues. CDR3 bases: TGTGCCACCAGGGGAAACACAGATACGCAGTATTTT. It specifies CATRGNTDTQYF.

The V call is TRBV6-5, the J call TRBJ2-1; D is unclear. Per germline, CDR1 MNHEY and CDR2 SVGAGI. Trimming removed 4 bases from V and 10 bases from J, with 20 bases in between. This CDR3 has 15 amino acids. CDR3 nucleotide sequence: TGTGCCAGCAGTTCCGCCCTATCATTTCCTGGGGAGCAGTTCTTC. It specifies CASSSALSFPGEQFF.

The chain is built from TRBV7-6 and TRBJ2-5, with 9 bases identical to TRBD1. The CDR3 is 16 amino acids. Trimming took 1 base from V and 5 from J; bases not matched to a gene: 8. Looked up from germline, CDR1 is SGHVS and CDR2 is FNYEAQ. As DNA, the CDR3 is TGTGCCAGCAGCTTAGTGGGGACAGGGACGGGGGAGACCCAGTACTTC. It encodes CASSLVGTGTGETQYF.

The chain uses TRBV6-2 or TRBV6-3 and TRBJ2-1; 8 bases fit TRBD1. The CDR3 runs to 15 residues. V trimming: 2 bases; J trimming: 8 bases; junction bases outside the gene matches: 8. CDR1 and CDR2 (germline): MNHEY, SVGEGT. The CDR3 spells CASSYAGGAWDEQFF. As DNA, the CDR3 is TGTGCCAGCAGTTACGCAGGGGGCGCTTGGGATGAGCAGTTCTTC.

The rearrangement links TRBV6-5 to TRBJ2-1, with a tentative D call TRBD2 (7 bases). This CDR3 has 13 residues. CDR1 MNHEY and CDR2 SVGAGI come from the germline V gene. V was shortened by 11 bases and J by 3 bases, with 14 bases between the two germline ends. CDR3 protein: CAVWGGRYNEQFF. CDR3 nucleotides: TGTGCCGTGTGGGGGGGCCGCTACAATGAGCAGTTCTTC.

This clonotype was observed a few times. Here the CDR3 DNA reads TGTGCCAGCAGCAAAAACGCGGGACAGGGTCCACCCCTCCACTTT. This translates into CASSKNAGQGPPLHF. The J gene is TRBJ1-6, the V gene TRBV5-5; the match to TRBD1 covers 9 bases. The V segment lost 4 bases and the J segment 11 bases; nucleotides outside the gene matches: 10. The CDR3 spans 15 residues. CDR1 SGHKS and CDR2 YYEKEE come from the germline V gene (reference sequence).

This rearrangement joins TRBV15 to TRBJ2-1; 8 bases match TRBD2. The germline gives CDR1 LNHNV, CDR2 YYDKDF (reference sequence). After removal of 0 bases from V and 7 bases from J, the junction contained 5 bases not matched to a gene. The CDR3 is made up of 15 amino acids. This chain's CDR3 is CATSRDYGGGNEQFF. The CDR3, as DNA: TGTGCCACCAGCAGAGATTACGGGGGGGGGAATGAGCAGTTCTTC.

This clonotype was observed a few times. This chain connects TRBV6-2 or TRBV6-3 to TRBJ1-6; a possible D gene is TRBD1 (6 bases). Trimming took off 6 bases at V and 7 bases at J, with 16 bases between the two ends. Germline CDR1 is MNHEY and CDR2 is SVGEGT. The CDR3 consists of 15 residues. The DNA for the CDR3 is TGTGCCAGCAGCCGACGACAGGATCAGAATTCACCCCTCCACTTT. It codes for CASSRRQDQNSPLHF.

V usage is TRBV6-5 and J usage is TRBJ2-1; 10 bases align to TRBD1. CDR1 and CDR2 from the germline V gene are MNHEY and SVGAGI. Trimming cost V 6 bases and J 9 bases; bases outside gene matches: 5. CDR3 size: 13 residues. The CDR3 DNA reads as TGTGCCAGCAGGGGACAGGGGATCGGTGAGCAGTTCTTC. This codes for CASRGQGIGEQFF.

The CDR3 region has the DNA TGTGCCAGCCGCCCTTTAGCCGACTCTGGAAACACCATATATTTT. It codes for CASRPLADSGNTIYF. The rearrangement joins TRBV6-6 to TRBJ1-3; D is uncertain. Germline V gene data show CDR1 as MNHNY and CDR2 as SVGAGI (reference sequence). Trimming left V 8 bases short and J 0 bases short, with 14 bases between. The CDR3 consists of 15 residues.

The DNA of the CDR3 is TGCAGTGCTAGACAGACAGGGGGGTACGAGCAGTACTTC. Protein sequence: CSARQTGGYEQYF. The chain has TRBV20-1 and TRBJ2-7; the match to TRBD1 covers 9 bases. Losses at the gene ends were 2 bases for V and 4 bases for J; bases not matched to a gene: 3. Germline V gives CDR1 DFQATT, CDR2 SNEGSKA (reference sequence). This CDR3 comprises 13 residues.

This clonotype was recorded at least ten times. The chain employs TRBV7-9 and TRBJ1-1; 7 positions agree with TRBD1. There are 12 residues in the CDR3. V gave up 3 bases and J gave up 6 bases; unmatched junction bases: 1. CDR1 and CDR2 (germline): SEHNR, FQNEAQ (reference sequence). The CDR3 DNA sequence: TGTGCCAGCAGCTTCGGGACAGCTGAAGCTTTCTTT. Translated, it gives CASSFGTAEAFF.

The rearrangement joins TRBV24-1 to TRBJ2-1; 9 positions agree with TRBD1. The CDR3 is 15 residues long. The germline CDR1 and CDR2 sequences are KGHDR and SFDVKD. The trim removed 6 bases at V and 4 bases at J, leaving 6 bases unmatched. The CDR3 region has the DNA TGTGCCACCAGTTTGGGGACAGGGAGTTACAATGAGCAGTTCTTC. This gives the protein CATSLGTGSYNEQFF.

CDR3 loop: CASSSGQIGDTIYF. In DNA form, the CDR3 reads TGTGCCAGCAGTTCCGGACAGATCGGCGACACCATATATTTT. This rearrangement joins TRBV6-5 to TRBJ1-3; perhaps TRBD1 as D (6 bases). The V gene's germline CDR1 is MNHEY and CDR2 SVGAGI. V shed 4 bases and J shed 8 bases, with 15 bases lying between them. This CDR3 comprises 14 residues.